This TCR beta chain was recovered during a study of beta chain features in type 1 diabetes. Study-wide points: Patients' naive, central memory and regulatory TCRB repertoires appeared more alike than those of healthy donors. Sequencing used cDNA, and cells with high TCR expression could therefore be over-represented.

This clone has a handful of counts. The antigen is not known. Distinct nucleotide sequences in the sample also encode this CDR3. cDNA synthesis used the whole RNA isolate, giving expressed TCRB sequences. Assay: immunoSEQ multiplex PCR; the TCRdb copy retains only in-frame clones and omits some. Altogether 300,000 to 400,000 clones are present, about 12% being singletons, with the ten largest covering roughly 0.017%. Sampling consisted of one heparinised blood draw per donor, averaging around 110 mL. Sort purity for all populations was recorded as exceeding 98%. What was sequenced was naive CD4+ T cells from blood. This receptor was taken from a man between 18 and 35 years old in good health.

CDR3 DNA sequence: TGTGCCAGCTCACCGTCTTCTGGGGCCAACGTCCTGACTTTC. It translates to CASSPSSGANVLTF. This chain links TRBV18 with TRBJ2-6; D remains ambiguous. V lost 3 bases to trimming and J lost 1 base, with 4 bases between them. Germline values: CDR1 KGHSH, CDR2 LQKENI. The CDR3 is 14 amino acids.